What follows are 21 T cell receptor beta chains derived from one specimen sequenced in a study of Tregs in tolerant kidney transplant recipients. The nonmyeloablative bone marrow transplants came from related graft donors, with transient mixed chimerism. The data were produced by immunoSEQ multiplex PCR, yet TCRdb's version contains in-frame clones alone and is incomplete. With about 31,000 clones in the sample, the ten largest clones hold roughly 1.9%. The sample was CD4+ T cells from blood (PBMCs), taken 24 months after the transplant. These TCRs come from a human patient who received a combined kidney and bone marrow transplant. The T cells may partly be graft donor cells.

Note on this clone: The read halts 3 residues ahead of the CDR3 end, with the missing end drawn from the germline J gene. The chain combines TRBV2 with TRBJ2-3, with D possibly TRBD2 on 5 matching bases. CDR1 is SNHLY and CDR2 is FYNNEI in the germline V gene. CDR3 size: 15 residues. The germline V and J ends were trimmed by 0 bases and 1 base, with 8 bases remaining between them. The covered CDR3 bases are TGTGCCAGCAGTGAAGCGGGAGCGGGCACAGATACG. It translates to CASSEAGAGTDT. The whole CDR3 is CASSEAGAGTDTQYF.

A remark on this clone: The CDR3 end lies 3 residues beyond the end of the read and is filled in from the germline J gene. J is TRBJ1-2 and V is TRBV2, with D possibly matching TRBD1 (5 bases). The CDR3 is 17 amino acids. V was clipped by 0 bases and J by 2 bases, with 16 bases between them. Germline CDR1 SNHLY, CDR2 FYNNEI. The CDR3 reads CASSEAKVNRINYGYTF. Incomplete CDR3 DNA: TGTGCCAGCAGTGAAGCCAAGGTGAACAGGATCAACTATGGC.

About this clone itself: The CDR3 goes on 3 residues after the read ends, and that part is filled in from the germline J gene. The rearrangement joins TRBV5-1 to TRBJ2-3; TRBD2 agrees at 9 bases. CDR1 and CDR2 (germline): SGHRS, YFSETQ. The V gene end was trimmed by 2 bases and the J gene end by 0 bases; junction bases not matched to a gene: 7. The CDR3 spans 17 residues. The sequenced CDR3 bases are TGCGCCAGCAGCTTCTTTAGCGGGAGCACCAGCACAGATACG. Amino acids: CASSFFSGSTSTDT. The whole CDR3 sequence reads CASSFFSGSTSTDTQYF. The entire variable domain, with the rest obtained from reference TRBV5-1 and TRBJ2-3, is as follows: KAGVTQTPRYLIKTRGQQVTLSCSPISGHRSVSWYQQTPGQGLQFLFEYFSETQRNKGNFPGRFSGRQFSNSRSEMNVSTLELGDSALYLCASSFFSGSTSTDTQYFGPGTRLTVL.

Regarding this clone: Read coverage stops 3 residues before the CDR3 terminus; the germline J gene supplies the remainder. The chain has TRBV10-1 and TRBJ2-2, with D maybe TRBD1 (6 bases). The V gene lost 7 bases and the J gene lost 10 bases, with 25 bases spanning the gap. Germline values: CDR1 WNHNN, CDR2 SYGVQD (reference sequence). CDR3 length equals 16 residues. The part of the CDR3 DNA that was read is TGCGCCAGCAAGTGGGTGGACAGTACCCAAGCCGTGGAG. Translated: CASKWVDSTQAVE. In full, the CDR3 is CASKWVDSTQAVELFF.

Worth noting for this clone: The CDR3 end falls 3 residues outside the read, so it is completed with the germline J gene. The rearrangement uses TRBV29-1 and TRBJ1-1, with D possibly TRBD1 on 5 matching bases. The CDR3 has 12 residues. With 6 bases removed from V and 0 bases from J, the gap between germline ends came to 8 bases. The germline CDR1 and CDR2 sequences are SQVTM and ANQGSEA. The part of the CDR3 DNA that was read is TGCAGCGTGACGACAGTGAACACTGAA. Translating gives CSVTTVNTE. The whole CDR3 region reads CSVTTVNTEAFF.

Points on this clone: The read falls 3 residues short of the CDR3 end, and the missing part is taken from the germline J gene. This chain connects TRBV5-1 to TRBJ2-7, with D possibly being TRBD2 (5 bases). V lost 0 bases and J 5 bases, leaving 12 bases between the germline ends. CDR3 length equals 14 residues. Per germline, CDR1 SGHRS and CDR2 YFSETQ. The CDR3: CASSLEAEFHEQYF. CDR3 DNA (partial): TGCGCCAGCAGCTTGGAAGCGGAGTTCCACGAG.

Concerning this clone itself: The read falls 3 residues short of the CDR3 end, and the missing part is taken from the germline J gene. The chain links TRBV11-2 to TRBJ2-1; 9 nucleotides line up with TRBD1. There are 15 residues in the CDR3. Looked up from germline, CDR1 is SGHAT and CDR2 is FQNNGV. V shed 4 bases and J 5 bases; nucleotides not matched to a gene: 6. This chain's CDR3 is CASSSGTGTHNEQFF. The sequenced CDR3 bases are TGTGCCAGCAGCTCCGGGACAGGGACTCACAATGAG.

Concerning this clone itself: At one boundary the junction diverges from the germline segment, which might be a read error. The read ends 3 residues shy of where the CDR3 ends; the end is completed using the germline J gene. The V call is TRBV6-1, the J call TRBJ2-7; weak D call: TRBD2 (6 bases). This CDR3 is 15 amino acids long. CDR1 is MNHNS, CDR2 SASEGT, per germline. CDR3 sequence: CASSGTGLSSHEQYF. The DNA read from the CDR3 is TGTGCCAGCAGTGGGACGGGACTCTCCTCCCACGAG.

CDR3 DNA (partial): TGCAGCGTTTCCGGGACAGGGTCGTATGGC. It yields the protein CSVSGTGSYG. The full CDR3 protein reads CSVSGTGSYGYTF. The chain has TRBV29-1 and TRBJ1-2; TRBD1 agrees at 9 bases. The CDR3 end is not reached by the read, which stops 3 residues before it; the germline J gene fills it in. This CDR3 has 13 amino acids. Per the germline V gene, CDR1 is SQVTM and CDR2 is ANQGSEA. Trimming cost V 5 bases and J 5 bases; bases outside gene matches: 6.

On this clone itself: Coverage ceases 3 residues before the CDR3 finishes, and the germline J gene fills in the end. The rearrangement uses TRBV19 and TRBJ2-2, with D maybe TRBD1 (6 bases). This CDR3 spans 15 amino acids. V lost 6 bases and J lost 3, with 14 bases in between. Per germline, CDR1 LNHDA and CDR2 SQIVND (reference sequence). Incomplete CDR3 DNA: TGTGCCAGTAGCCCGGACAGCTCATACACCGGGGAG. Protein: CASSPDSSYTGE. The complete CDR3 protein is CASSPDSSYTGELFF.

CDR3 loop: CSGSSGSKGYNEQFF. The DNA read from the CDR3 is TGCAGTGGCAGCAGCGGGAGCAAGGGTTACAATGAG. J is TRBJ2-1 and V is TRBV20-1; TRBD2 agrees at 8 bases. The sequenced fragment ends 3 residues before the CDR3 boundary, so the rest is inferred from the germline J gene. Per the germline V gene, CDR1 is DFQATT and CDR2 is SNEGSKA (reference sequence). The V segment lost 7 bases and the J segment 4 bases; nucleotides outside the gene matches: 12. This CDR3 is 15 amino acids long.

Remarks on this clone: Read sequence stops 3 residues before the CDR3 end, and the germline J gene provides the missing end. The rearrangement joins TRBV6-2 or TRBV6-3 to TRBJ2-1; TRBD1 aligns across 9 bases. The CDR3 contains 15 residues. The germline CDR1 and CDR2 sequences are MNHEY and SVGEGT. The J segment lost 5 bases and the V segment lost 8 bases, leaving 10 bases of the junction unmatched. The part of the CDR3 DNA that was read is TGTGCCAGCGGAGGGGAGGGACAGGGTCACAATGAG. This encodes CASGGEGQGHNE. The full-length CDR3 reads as CASGGEGQGHNEQFF.

Incomplete CDR3 DNA: TGTGCCAGCTCACTACGGACTAGCGGGAGCGGAACCAATGAG. It translates to CASSLRTSGSGTNE. The full CDR3 reads CASSLRTSGSGTNEQFF. This chain connects TRBV18 to TRBJ2-1; 13 nucleotides align to TRBD2. The CDR3 is cut off 3 residues early in the read; its end comes from the germline J gene. The CDR3 contains 17 residues. The V and J ends lost 4 bases and 6 bases, in that order; junction bases with no gene match: 9. Germline CDR1 KGHSH, CDR2 LQKENI. Full variable domain (outside the CDR3, taken from reference TRBV18 and TRBJ2-1): NAGVMQNPRHLVRRRGQEARLRCSPMKGHSHVYWYRQLPEEGLKFMVYLQKENIIDESGMPKERFSAEFPKEGPSILRIQQVVRGDSAAYFCASSLRTSGSGTNEQFFGPGTRLTVL.

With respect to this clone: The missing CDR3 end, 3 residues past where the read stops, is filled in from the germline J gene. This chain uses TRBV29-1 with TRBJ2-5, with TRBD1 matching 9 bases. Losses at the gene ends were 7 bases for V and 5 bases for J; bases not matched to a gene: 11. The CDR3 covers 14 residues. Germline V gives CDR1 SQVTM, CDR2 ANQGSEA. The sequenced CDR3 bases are TGCAGCGCCGGGGGACAGGGCCATGGGGAGACC. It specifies CSAGGQGHGET. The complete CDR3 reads CSAGGQGHGETQYF. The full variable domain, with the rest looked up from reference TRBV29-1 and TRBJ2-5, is SAVISQKPSRDICQRGTSLTIQCQVDSQVTMMFWYRQQPGQSLTLIATANQGSEATYESGFVIDKFPISRPNLTFSTLTVSNMSPEDSSIYLCSAGGQGHGETQYFGPGTRLLVL.

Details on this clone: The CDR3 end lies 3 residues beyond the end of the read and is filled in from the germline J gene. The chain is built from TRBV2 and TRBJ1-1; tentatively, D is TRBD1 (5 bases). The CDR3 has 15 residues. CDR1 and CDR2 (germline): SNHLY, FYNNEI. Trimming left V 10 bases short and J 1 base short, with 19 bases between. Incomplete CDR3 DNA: TGTGCCACCGTACTCCGGGCAGGGCCGAACACTGAA. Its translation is CATVLRAGPNTE. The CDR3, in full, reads CATVLRAGPNTEAFF.

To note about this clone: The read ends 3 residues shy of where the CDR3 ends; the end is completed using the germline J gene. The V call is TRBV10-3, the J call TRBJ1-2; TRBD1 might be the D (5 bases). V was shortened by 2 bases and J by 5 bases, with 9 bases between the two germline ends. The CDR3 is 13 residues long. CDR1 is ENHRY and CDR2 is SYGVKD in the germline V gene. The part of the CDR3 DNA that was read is TGTGCCATCAGTGAGGTGGGGGGGTATGGC. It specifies CAISEVGGYG. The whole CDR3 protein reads CAISEVGGYGYTF.

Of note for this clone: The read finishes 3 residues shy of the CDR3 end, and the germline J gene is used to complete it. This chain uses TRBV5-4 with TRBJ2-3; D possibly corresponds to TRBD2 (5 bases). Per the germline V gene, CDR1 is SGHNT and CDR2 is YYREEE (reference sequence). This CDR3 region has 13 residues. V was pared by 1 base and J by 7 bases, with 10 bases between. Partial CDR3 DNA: TGTGCCAGCAGCTTGCGGGGTGGGAATACG. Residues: CASSLRGGNT. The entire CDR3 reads CASSLRGGNTQYF.

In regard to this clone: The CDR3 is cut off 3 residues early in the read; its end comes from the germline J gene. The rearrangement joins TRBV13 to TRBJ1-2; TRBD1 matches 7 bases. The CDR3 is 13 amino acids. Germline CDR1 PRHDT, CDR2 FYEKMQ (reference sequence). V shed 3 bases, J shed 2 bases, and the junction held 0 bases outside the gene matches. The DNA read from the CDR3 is TGTGCCAGCAGCTTGGGACAGAACTATGGC. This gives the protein CASSLGQNYG. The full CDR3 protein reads CASSLGQNYGYTF.

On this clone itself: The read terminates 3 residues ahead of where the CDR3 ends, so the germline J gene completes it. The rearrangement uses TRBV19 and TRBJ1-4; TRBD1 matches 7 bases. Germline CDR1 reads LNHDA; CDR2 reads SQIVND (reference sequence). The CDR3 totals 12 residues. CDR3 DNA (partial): TGTGCCAGTAGTGACAGGGCCGGGGAA. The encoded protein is CASSDRAGE. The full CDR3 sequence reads CASSDRAGELFF.

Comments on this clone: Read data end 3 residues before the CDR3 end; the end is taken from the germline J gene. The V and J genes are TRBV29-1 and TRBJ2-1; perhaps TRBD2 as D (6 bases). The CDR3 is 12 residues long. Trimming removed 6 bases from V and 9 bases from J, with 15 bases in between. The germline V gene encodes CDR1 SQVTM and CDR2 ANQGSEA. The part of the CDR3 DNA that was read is TGCAGCGTGGAGACTAGAATGGGTGAG. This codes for CSVETRMGE. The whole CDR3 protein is CSVETRMGEQFF.

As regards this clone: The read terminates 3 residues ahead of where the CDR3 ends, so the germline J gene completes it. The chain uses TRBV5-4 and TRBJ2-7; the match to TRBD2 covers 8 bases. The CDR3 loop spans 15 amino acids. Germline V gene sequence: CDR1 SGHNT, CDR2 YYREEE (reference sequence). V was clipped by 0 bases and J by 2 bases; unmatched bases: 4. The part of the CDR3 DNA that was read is TGTGCCAGCAGCTTGGAAGCGGGAGAGCCCTACGAG. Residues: CASSLEAGEPYE. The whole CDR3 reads CASSLEAGEPYEQYF.